The rows below give T cell receptor beta chains drawn from one sample of a study of blood T cell repertoires in COVID-19. This table comes from immunoSEQ multiplex PCR, and its TCRdb copy is limited to in-frame clones, with some not included. The sample yields over 12,000 clones, roughly 92% seen once. The sequencing input was peripheral blood. The receptors come from a human donor with active COVID-19. The donor label of this sample is uncertain. Both conserved end residues are trimmed from each CDR3. Clone size is not always given. Where it is, it says once, few, many or a class for expanded clones.

V: TRBV23-1; size: -; J: TRBJ2-5; CDR3: ASWPHGKETQY
V: TRBV11-2; size: -; J: TRBJ1-4; CDR3: ASSFRVGDEKLF
V: TRBV6-1; size: few; J: TRBJ1-5; CDR3: ASSDGTGRQPQH
V: TRBV7-9; size: once; J: TRBJ2-7; CDR3: ASSLSGARVHEQY
V: TRBV19; size: -; J: TRBJ1-1; CDR3: ASSITGLMNTEAF
V: TRBV5-4; size: -; J: TRBJ2-2; CDR3: ASSRALARELF
V: TRBV2; size: once; J: TRBJ2-7; CDR3: ASSITSGSEY
V: TRBV5-1; size: once; J: TRBJ1-2; CDR3: ASSLEQGLNYGYT
V: TRBV24-1; size: -; J: TRBJ2-3; CDR3: ATSDGGRHTDTQY
V: TRBV4-2; size: -; J: TRBJ2-3; CDR3: ASSQDLGRFLQRGTDTQY
V: TRBV18; size: -; J: TRBJ2-1; CDR3: ASSPVQLNEQF
V: TRBV5-4; size: -; J: TRBJ2-3; CDR3: ASSFKAGGGTDTQY
V: TRBV19; size: -; J: TRBJ2-1; CDR3: ASSRSGNEQF
V: TRBV7-2; size: -; J: TRBJ2-5; CDR3: ASSFSGQGARETQY
V: TRBV4-1; size: once; J: TRBJ2-2; CDR3: ASSPLAGTGYSGELF
V: TRBV10-3; size: -; J: TRBJ1-2; CDR3: AIAAQGVEGYT
V: TRBV5-1; size: -; J: TRBJ2-5; CDR3: ASSLAGAQETQY
V: TRBV30; size: -; J: TRBJ1-1; CDR3: AWSVRRVTEAF
V: TRBV4-3; size: -; J: TRBJ2-3; CDR3: ASSQASGGTDTQY
V: TRBV28; size: -; J: TRBJ1-6; CDR3: ASSRDSSPLH
V: TRBV30; size: -; J: TRBJ1-1; CDR3: AWSVLAGGSTEAF
V: TRBV7-8; size: -; J: TRBJ2-7; CDR3: ASSFATEVSYEQY
V: TRBV6-5; size: -; J: TRBJ1-1; CDR3: ASKPQGGNTEAF
V: TRBV9; size: -; J: TRBJ2-1; CDR3: ASSVGPGINEQF
V: TRBV7-8; size: -; J: TRBJ1-1; CDR3: ASSSGTGTAF
V: TRBV5-1; size: once; J: TRBJ2-7; CDR3: ASSLAPRGRVSSYEQY
V: TRBV29-1; size: -; J: TRBJ2-7; CDR3: SVEKTGGYEQY
V: TRBV6-5; size: -; J: TRBJ1-2; CDR3: ASSQDRFNYGYT
V: TRBV4-1; size: few; J: TRBJ2-7; CDR3: ASSQDYLRDEQY
V: TRBV7-2; size: -; J: TRBJ1-4; CDR3: ASSLRPGSSGEKLF
V: TRBV9; size: few; J: TRBJ2-2; CDR3: ASSVVPDNTGELF
V: TRBV18; size: -; J: TRBJ2-7; CDR3: ASSPPLYYEQY